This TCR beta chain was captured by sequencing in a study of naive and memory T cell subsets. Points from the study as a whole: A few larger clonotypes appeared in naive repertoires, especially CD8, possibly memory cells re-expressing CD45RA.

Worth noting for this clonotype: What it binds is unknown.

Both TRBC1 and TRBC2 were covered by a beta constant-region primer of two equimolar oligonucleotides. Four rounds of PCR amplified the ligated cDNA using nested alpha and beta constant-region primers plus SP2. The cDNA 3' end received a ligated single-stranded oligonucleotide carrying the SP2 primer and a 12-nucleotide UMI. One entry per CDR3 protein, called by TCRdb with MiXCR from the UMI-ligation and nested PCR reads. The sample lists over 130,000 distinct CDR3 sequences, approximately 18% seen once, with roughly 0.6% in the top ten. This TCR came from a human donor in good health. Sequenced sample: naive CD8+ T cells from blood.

The CDR3 loop is CASSNGQGSTEAFF. Written as DNA, the CDR3 is TGCGCCAGCAGCAACGGACAGGGTAGCACTGAAGCTTTCTTT. The rearrangement joins TRBV5-1 to TRBJ1-1; 8 bases agree with TRBD1. In germline, CDR1 is SGHRS, CDR2 YFSETQ. The CDR3 consists of 14 residues. J was trimmed by 4 bases and V by 4 bases; bases with no gene match: 6.